This TCR beta chain was identified during a study of T-cell memory formation after mild COVID-19. With regard to this clonotype: Its specificity is not known.

Broader study findings: CD4+ contracting clones lay mainly in CM and EM, CD8+ ones in EMRA. In pre-infection memory, a portion of responding clones appeared, which suggested that cross-reactive memory joined. Clones that contracted from day 15 to 85 had balanced CD4/CD8; later expanders were CD4+ biased.

The CDR3 consists of 14 residues. Trimming stripped 1 base from V and 5 bases from J, with 12 bases between. Looked up from germline, CDR1 is SGHTA and CDR2 is FQGNSA. TCRdb recomputed calls from the 5' RACE reads with MiXCR, one row per CDR3 protein. The sample consists of roughly 280,000 distinct CDR3 sequences, approximately 8% of them appearing once. The receptor comes from a man younger than 35 who had mild COVID-19 (a few samples of this study predate the infection). Cell type and time point are not known. The rearrangement links TRBV7-2 to TRBJ2-7; D tentatively fits TRBD1 or TRBD2 (5 bases each). Specimen: PBMCs or a T cell subset sorted from them (not recorded which). The CDR3 region is CASSLGGRDHEQYF. The CDR3 coding sequence is TGTGCCAGCAGCTTAGGTGGCAGGGACCACGAGCAGTACTTC. The full variable domain, completed using reference TRBV7-2 and TRBJ2-7, is GAGVSQSPSNKVTEKGKDVELRCDPISGHTALYWYRQSLGQGLEFLIYFQGNSAPDKSGLPSDRFSAERTGGSVSTLTIQRTQQEDSAVYLCASSLGGRDHEQYFGPGTRLTVT.